Detailed here is one T cell receptor beta chain. No antigen is known for it. The sample belongs to a study of identical twins. Each CDR3 protein gets one entry after TCRdb re-called the 5' RACE reads with MiXCR. The table shows a few hundred thousand distinct CDR3 sequences, with approximately 17% occurring only once. Study-level points and caveats: Abundant beta clonotypes from cord blood had fewer insertions, unlike memory repertoires, which showed none.

With 5 bases removed from V and 0 bases from J, the gap between germline ends came to 5 bases. This CDR3 has 12 residues. The germline CDR1 and CDR2 sequences are MGHRA and YSYEKL. The receptor was isolated from a man aged 45-65 years in good health. The chain links TRBV4-1 to TRBJ2-7; no definite D call. The source material was naive T cells sorted from blood. The CDR3 region has the DNA TGCGCCAGCAGCACAGTCTCCTACGAGCAGTACTTC. It translates to CASSTVSYEQYF.